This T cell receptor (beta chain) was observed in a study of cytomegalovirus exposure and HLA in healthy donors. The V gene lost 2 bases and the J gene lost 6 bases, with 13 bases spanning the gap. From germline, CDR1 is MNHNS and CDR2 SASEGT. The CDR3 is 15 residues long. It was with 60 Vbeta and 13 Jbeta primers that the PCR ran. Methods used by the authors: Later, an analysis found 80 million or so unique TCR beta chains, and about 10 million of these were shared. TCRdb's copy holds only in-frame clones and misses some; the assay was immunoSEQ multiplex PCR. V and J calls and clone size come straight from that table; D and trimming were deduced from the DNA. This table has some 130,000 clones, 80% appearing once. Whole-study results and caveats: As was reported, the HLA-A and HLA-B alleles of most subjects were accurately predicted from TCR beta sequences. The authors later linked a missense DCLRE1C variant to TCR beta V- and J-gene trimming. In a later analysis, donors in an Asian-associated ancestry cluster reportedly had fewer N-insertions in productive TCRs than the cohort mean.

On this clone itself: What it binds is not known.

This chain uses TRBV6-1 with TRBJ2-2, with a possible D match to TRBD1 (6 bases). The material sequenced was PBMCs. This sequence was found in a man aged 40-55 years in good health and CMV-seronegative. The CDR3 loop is CASSERQGSAGELFF. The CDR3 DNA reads TGTGCCAGCAGTGAAAGGCAGGGGTCGGCCGGGGAGCTGTTTTTT.